What follows describes a single T cell receptor (beta chain). Its recognized antigen is unknown. Per-base quality was not reported, and no clone a single base away is much larger than it. Donors formed part of the validation cohort, which comprised 120 subjects and was distinct from the first cohort of roughly 600 subjects. A distance of 6 bases separates the germline ends of V and J, which lose 0 bases and 2 bases respectively. From the cysteine up to the phenylalanine, the CDR3 has a length of 14 residues. Solely the CDR3 DNA is kept, with 42 bases framed from the first base. CDR1 and CDR2, looked up from the germline V gene, are SGHDT and YYEEEE. The data are from a study of cytomegalovirus exposure and HLA in healthy donors (dated by TCRdb to 2016 to 2017). As for the study more broadly: A later analysis indicated that the 120 validation repertoires were generated on the platform also employed for the approximately 700 repertoires of the first cohort. To predict cytomegalovirus infection status, the study combined high-throughput TCR immunosequencing, statistical association of individual TCRs with disease status, and machine learning. Besides the first cohort of approximately 670 subjects, a separate validation cohort made up of over a hundred different subjects was used. The aim of the study was to test whether cataloging public T cell receptors could identify signatures of past pathogen exposure.

Here is what the overall study found, with its caveats: The study gave a list of 150 to 200 TCR beta chains associated with cytomegalovirus. Most TCR sequences were observed very rarely across donors, whereas some public TCRs were present in many individuals. Of the cluster scores, about 94% were above 0 in a later analysis, which found that TCRs clustered in the first cohort also tended to co-occur in the 130 or so validation repertoires. In vitro tests confirmed that a few of the cytomegalovirus-associated TCR beta chains recognize cytomegalovirus antigens. In both the original and validation cohorts, the classifier was reported to diagnose cytomegalovirus status with high specificity and sensitivity. The authors suggested that the approach could potentially be generalized to other disease states and immunological phenotypes. A later analysis lacked HLA typing for the validation cohort, so it scored co-occurrence in that cohort across all 110 or so repertoires.

Preparation of the library involved the immunoSEQ multiplex PCR assay. The source study handled its data this way. A statistical classification framework was built for diagnosing cytomegalovirus status from the catalog of TCR beta chain sequences. This immuneACCESS table, as held by TCRdb, lists in-frame sequences with V and J called but not all clones. Of the missing ones, under half trace to an unresolved V gene in checked studies; the others have no known cause. That table furnishes V, J and clone size, whereas the DNA furnished D and trimming. This sample holds 100,000 to 120,000 clones; roughly 90% were observed only once. More than 1.4% of the sample is in the top ten clones.

The rearrangement joined TRBV5-6 to TRBJ1-3; matching of 5 bases hints at TRBD1 as the D gene. The sequenced sample was PBMCs. This clonotype originated in a woman aged 30 to 39 in good health and CMV-seropositive. The CDR3 here reads CASSLETAGNTIYF. The sequenced DNA is TGTGCCAGCAGCTTGGAGACAGCTGGAAACACCATATATTTT.